The 7 T cell receptor beta chains below come from one sample, sequenced in a study of cytomegalovirus exposure and HLA in healthy donors. The PCR contained 60 Vbeta and 13 Jbeta primers. Assay used: immunoSEQ multiplex PCR; TCRdb lists only in-frame clones, some missing. In the table there are some 200,000 clones, roughly 70% of which are singletons. The sequenced sample consisted of PBMCs. These receptors were taken from a man in his forties or fifties in good health and CMV-seropositive.

This clone showed up just a few times. This chain joins TRBV5-4 and TRBJ2-3; a weak D match, TRBD1 (6 bases). Germline V gene data show CDR1 as SGHNT and CDR2 as YYREEE (reference sequence). Trimming removed 1 base at V and 4 bases at J, with 13 bases between. This CDR3 spans 15 amino acids. CDR3 protein: CASSLPGEVADTQYF. CDR3 in DNA: TGTGCCAGCAGCTTGCCAGGGGAAGTGGCAGATACGCAGTATTTT.

V gene TRBV4-1 combines with J gene TRBJ2-7; D not certain. The germline V gene encodes CDR1 MGHRA and CDR2 YSYEKL. Trimming took off 0 bases at V and 6 bases at J, with 9 bases between the two ends. The length of the CDR3 is 13 residues. CDR3 amino acids: CASSQDHRAEQYF. The CDR3 DNA follows: TGCGCCAGCAGCCAAGATCATCGAGCCGAGCAGTACTTC.

The CDR3 nucleotides read TGTGCCAGCAGCTTGAGACAGCCCAATCAGCCCCAGCATTTT. Translated: CASSLRQPNQPQHF. The chain employs TRBV11-2 and TRBJ1-5; possible D gene TRBD1, 5 bases. With 3 bases removed from V and 3 bases from J, the gap between germline ends came to 9 bases. The CDR3 length is 14 residues. CDR1 SGHAT and CDR2 FQNNGV come from the germline V gene.

This clone was detected only a few times. This chain uses TRBV4-3 with TRBJ2-4, with 9 bases lining up with TRBD1. Germline V gene lookup returns CDR1 LGHNA and CDR2 YSLEER. Trimming at V came to 4 bases and at J to 9 bases, leaving 13 bases not matched to a gene. The CDR3 length is 16 residues. CDR3 DNA sequence: TGCGCCAGCAGCCCAGGGACAAGACAGGGGGAGATCATTCAGTACTTC. Its protein product is CASSPGTRQGEIIQYF.

The chain uses TRBV4-2 and TRBJ2-5, with 11 bases identical to TRBD2. The DNA end favors TRBJ2-7, so the J call may be wrong. The CDR3 extends over 16 amino acids. The V gene's germline CDR1 is LGHNA and CDR2 YNFKEQ. For the CDR3, the DNA is TGTGCCAGCAGCCAAGAACTAGCGGGGGCTACCTACGAGCAGTACTTC. Protein sequence: CASSQELAGATYEQYF.

CDR3 loop: CASSPGTGSSYEQYF. The CDR3 coding sequence is TGCGCCAGCAGCCCGGGGACAGGGAGCTCCTACGAGCAGTACTTC. The chain joins TRBV4-3 to TRBJ2-7; the match to TRBD1 covers 9 bases. CDR3 length equals 15 residues. From germline, CDR1 is LGHNA and CDR2 YSLEER. Trimming took 4 bases from V and 0 from J; bases not matched to a gene: 4.

The chain recombines TRBV5-1 with TRBJ2-5, with D tentatively TRBD2 (7 bases). This CDR3 contains 14 residues. The V gene lost 2 bases and the J gene lost 5 bases, with 13 bases spanning the gap. The germline V gene has CDR1 SGHRS and CDR2 YFSETQ. CDR3 sequence (DNA): TGCGCCAGCAGCTTAGGGGGGGCTCGGGAGACCCAGTACTTC. Encoded protein: CASSLGGARETQYF.